This TCR beta chain was profiled in a study of patients and donors after allogeneic stem cell transplantation. CDR3 length: 13 amino acids. Looked up from germline, CDR1 is SGHDN and CDR2 is FVKESK. The V gene lost 5 bases and the J gene lost 5 bases, with 12 bases spanning the gap. Each CDR3 protein gets one entry after TCRdb re-called the RT-PCR reads with MiXCR. The repertoire includes roughly 960,000 distinct CDR3 sequences, about 20% of them detected once, and 5% to 6.5% sits in the top ten. Sequencing used blood, either unsorted or a sorted T cell fraction (not recorded which). The TCR originated in a human donor who was either an allogeneic HSCT recipient or a stem cell or donor lymphocyte infusion donor (not recorded which). It is not recorded whose cells these are; they may come from a transplant donor. The J gene is TRBJ2-5, the V gene TRBV14, with D possibly being TRBD1 (5 bases). The CDR3 region has the DNA TGTGCCAGCAGCTGGGGCGTCCCGGAGACCCAGTACTTC. It codes for CASSWGVPETQYF.